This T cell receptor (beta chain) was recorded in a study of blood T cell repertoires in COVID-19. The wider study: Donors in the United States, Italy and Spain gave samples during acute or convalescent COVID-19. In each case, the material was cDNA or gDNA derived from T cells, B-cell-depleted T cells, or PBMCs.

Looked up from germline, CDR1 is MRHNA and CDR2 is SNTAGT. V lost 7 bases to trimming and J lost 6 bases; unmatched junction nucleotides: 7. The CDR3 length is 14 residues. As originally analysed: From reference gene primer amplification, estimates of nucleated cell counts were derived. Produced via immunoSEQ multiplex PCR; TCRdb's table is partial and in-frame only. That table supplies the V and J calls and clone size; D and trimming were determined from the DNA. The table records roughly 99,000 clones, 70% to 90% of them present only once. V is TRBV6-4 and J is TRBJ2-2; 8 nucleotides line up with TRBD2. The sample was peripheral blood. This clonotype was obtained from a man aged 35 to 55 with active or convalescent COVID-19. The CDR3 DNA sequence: TGTGCCAGCAAGACTAGCGAGGCACCCGGGGAGCTGTTTTTT. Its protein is CASKTSEAPGELFF.